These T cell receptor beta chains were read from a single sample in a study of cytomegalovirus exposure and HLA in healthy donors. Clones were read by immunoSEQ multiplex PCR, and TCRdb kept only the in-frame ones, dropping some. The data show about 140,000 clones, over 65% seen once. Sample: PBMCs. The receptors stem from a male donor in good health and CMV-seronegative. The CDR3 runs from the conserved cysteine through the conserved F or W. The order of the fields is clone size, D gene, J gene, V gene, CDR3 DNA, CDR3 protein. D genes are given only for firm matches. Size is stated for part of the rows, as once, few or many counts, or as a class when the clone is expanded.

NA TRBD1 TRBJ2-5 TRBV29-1 TGCAGCGTTAGGACAGGGGAAGAGACCCAGTACTTC CSVRTGEETQYF
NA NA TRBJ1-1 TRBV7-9 TGTGCCAGCGGCCCTGGGGCCGGCCTCACTGAAGCTTTCTTT CASGPGAGLTEAFF
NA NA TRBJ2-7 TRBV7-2 TGTGCCAGCAGCCCCCTGGCTGTTGAGCAGTACTTC CASSPLAVEQYF
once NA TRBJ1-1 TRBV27 TGTGCCAGCAGTTCATTCATCGGGGAAGCTTTCTTT CASSSFIGEAFF
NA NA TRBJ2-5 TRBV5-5 TGTGCCAGCAGCTGGAGACAGAGCCAAGAGACCCAGTACTTC CASSWRQSQETQYF
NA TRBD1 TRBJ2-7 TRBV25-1 TGTGCCAGCCGGGACAGGGCCCTCGAAGAGCAGTACTTC CASRDRALEEQYF
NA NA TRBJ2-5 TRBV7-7 TGTGCCAGCAGCGGAGGGGCCCGGGAGACCCAGTACTTC CASSGGARETQYF
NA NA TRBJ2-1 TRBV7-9 TGTGCCACCCCGAACCGGGACTTCTCCTACAATGAGCAGTTCTTC CATPNRDFSYNEQFF
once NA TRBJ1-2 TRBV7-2 TGTGCCAGCAGCTCGCTGGCTAGTGGCTACACCTTC CASSSLASGYTF
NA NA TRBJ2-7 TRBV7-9 TGTGCCAGCAGCTTAGCCCCTCGGTACGAGCAGTACTTC CASSLAPRYEQYF
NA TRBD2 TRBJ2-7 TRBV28 TGTGCCAGCAGCGCCACTTCCACTAGCGACGAGCAGTACTTC CASSATSTSDEQYF
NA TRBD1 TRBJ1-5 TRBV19 TGTGCCAGTAGCCCCCAGGGGGGTCAGCCCCAGCATTTT CASSPQGGQPQHF
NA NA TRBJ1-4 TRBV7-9 TGTGCCAGCAGCTACGGGATCGGGCTAAGTGCTCGTAAACTGTTTTTT CASSYGIGLSARKLFF
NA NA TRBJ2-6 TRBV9 TGTGCCAGCAGCGTAGGTGGCAGAGGGGCCAACGTCCTGACTTTC CASSVGGRGANVLTF
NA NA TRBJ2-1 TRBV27 TGTGCCAGCAGTCACTTTAATGAGCAGTTCTTC CASSHFNEQFF
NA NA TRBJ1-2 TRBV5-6 TGTGCCAGCAGCTTGGGAGACAGTCTCCTACAGATCTTC CASSLGDSLLQIF
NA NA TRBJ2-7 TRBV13 TGTGCCAGCAGAGAGTTCGGGTCCGAGACAGCAAGGTACGAGCAGTACTTC CASREFGSETARYEQYF
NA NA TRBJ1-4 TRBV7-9 TGTGCCAGCAGCGAACAGGCTTCTAATGAAAAACTGTTTTTT CASSEQASNEKLFF
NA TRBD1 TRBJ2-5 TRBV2 TGTGCCAGCAATCCGGACAGGGGGCAAGAGACCCAGTACTTC CASNPDRGQETQYF
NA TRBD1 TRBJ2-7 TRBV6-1 TGTGCCAGCAGTGACTTCCCCGGGACAGGGGTCTACGAGCAGTACTTC CASSDFPGTGVYEQYF
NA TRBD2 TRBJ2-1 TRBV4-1 TGCGCCAGCAGCCAAGATTTTACGGGAGGGGCGAATGAGCAGTTCTTC CASSQDFTGGANEQFF
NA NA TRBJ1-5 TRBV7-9 TGTGCCGGCAGGGTCGGGCAGCCCCAGCATTTT CAGRVGQPQHF
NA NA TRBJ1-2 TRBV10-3 TGTGCCATCACTCGCGGGCTTGAATATGGCTACACCTTC CAITRGLEYGYTF
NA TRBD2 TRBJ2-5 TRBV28 TGTGCCAGCAGTTTAACCGGGGGGGGGATGAGGTCACAAGAGACCCAGTACTTC CASSLTGGGMRSQETQYF
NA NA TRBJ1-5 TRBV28 TGTGCCAGCAGACCTAACAGGGCATTCAATCAGCCCCAGCATTTT CASRPNRAFNQPQHF
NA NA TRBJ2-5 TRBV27 TGTGCCAGCAGTTTATGGTCGGGGAATGGAGAGACCCAGTACTTC CASSLWSGNGETQYF
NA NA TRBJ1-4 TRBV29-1 TGCAGCGCTGGGGGGTACGAAGAAAAACTGTTTTTT CSAGGYEEKLFF
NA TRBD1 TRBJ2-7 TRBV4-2 TGTGCCAGCAGCCATACCGGGACAGACTACGAGCAGTACTTC CASSHTGTDYEQYF
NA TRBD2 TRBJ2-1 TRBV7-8 TGTGCCAGCATCGGACTAGCGGGAGACAATGAGCAGTTCTTC CASIGLAGDNEQFF
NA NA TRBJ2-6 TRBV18 TGTGCCAGCTCCGGACAGTCCTCTGGGGCCAACGTCCTGACTTTC CASSGQSSGANVLTF